This T cell receptor beta chain was recovered during a study of patients and donors after allogeneic stem cell transplantation. TCRdb analysed the RT-PCR reads with MiXCR anew, one entry per CDR3 protein. The repertoire holds about 410,000 distinct CDR3 sequences, with 15% to 20% as singletons. The TCR was taken from a human donor who was either an allogeneic HSCT recipient or a stem cell or donor lymphocyte infusion donor (not recorded which). It is not recorded whose cells these are; they may come from a transplant donor. Source material: blood, either unsorted or a sorted T cell fraction (not recorded which).

This CDR3 is CASSLVGGPGETQYF. CDR3 coding DNA: TGTGCCAGCAGCTTAGTTGGGGGGCCGGGAGAGACCCAGTACTTC. This chain uses TRBV7-9 with TRBJ2-5; tentatively, D is TRBD1 or TRBD2 (6 bases each). CDR3 length: 15 amino acids. V was shortened by 1 base and J by 4 bases, with 13 bases between the two germline ends. CDR1 is SEHNR and CDR2 is FQNEAQ in the germline V gene (reference sequence). Full variable domain (outside the CDR3, taken from reference TRBV7-9 and TRBJ2-5): DTGVSQNPRHKITKRGQNVTFRCDPISEHNRLYWYRQTLGQGPEFLTYFQNEAQLEKSRLLSDRFSAERPKGSFSTLEIQRTEQGDSAMYLCASSLVGGPGETQYFGPGTRLLVL.